This TCR beta chain is drawn from a study of blood T cell repertoires in COVID-19. CDR3 length equals 16 residues. From germline, CDR1 is SGHDT and CDR2 YYEEEE. Trimming removed 3 bases from V and 6 bases from J; junction bases left unmatched: 9. Profiling relied on immunoSEQ multiplex PCR, and the TCRdb table lists in-frame clones only, not all of them. The sample comprises 120,000 to 150,000 clones, 84% of which are singletons, and roughly two fifths rests with the top ten. What was sequenced was peripheral blood. The receptor's source is a human donor in a cohort sampled during active COVID-19. The genes are TRBV5-6 and TRBJ2-2, with 9 bases that match TRBD2. The CDR3 coding sequence is TGTGCCAGCAGCTCTCCGGGACTAGCTAAATCCGGGGAGCTGTTTTTT. Its protein is CASSSPGLAKSGELFF. Full variable domain (rest looked up from reference TRBV5-6 and TRBJ2-2): DAGVTQSPTHLIKTRGQQVTLRCSPKSGHDTVSWYQQALGQGPQFIFQYYEEEERQRGNFPDRFSGHQFPNYSSELNVNALLLGDSALYLCASSSPGLAKSGELFFGEGSRLTVL.